The rows below give T cell receptor beta chains drawn from one sample of a study of blood T cell repertoires in COVID-19. Method: immunoSEQ multiplex PCR; TCRdb's copy keeps in-frame clones and lacks some. This sample carries over 90,000 clones, 86% of them seen once, and the ten largest clones take about 1.7%. The sample was peripheral blood. The receptors were sampled from a man at least 80 years old with acute or convalescent COVID-19. CDR3s include the opening cysteine and the closing phenylalanine or tryptophan. A D gene is named only where the DNA matches it firmly. The size field is filled for only some rows; it gives once, few, many or a size class.

d_gene: TRBD2; abundance: .; v_gene: TRBV3-1/TRBV3-2; j_gene: TRBJ2-7; CDR3nt: TGTGCCAGCAGCCCTCCGGGGGGATACGAGCAGTACTTC; CDR3aa: CASSPPGGYEQYF
d_gene: .; abundance: .; v_gene: TRBV7-2; j_gene: TRBJ1-1; CDR3nt: TGTGCCAGCAGCCTTCAGGGGAACACTGAAGCTTTCTTT; CDR3aa: CASSLQGNTEAFF
d_gene: .; abundance: .; v_gene: TRBV5-1; j_gene: TRBJ2-5; CDR3nt: TGCGCCAGCAGCTTCCGGGACACCGACAGGGAGACCCAGTACTTC; CDR3aa: CASSFRDTDRETQYF
d_gene: TRBD1; abundance: .; v_gene: TRBV7-2; j_gene: TRBJ2-7; CDR3nt: TGTGCCAGCAGCATAGGGACAGGACCCTACGAGCAGTACTTC; CDR3aa: CASSIGTGPYEQYF
d_gene: TRBD2; abundance: .; v_gene: TRBV7-7; j_gene: TRBJ2-5; CDR3nt: TGTGCTAGCAGCCGTAGCGGGAGCGCAGAGACCCAGTACTTC; CDR3aa: CASSRSGSAETQYF
d_gene: .; abundance: .; v_gene: TRBV5-1; j_gene: TRBJ1-1; CDR3nt: TGCGCCAGCAGCCCTCGGGAGGGGAACACTGAAGCTTTCTTT; CDR3aa: CASSPREGNTEAFF
d_gene: TRBD1; abundance: .; v_gene: TRBV5-1; j_gene: TRBJ1-5; CDR3nt: TGCGCCAGCAGCTTGGAGACAGGGGGCCGCGGGCCCAAGCATTTT; CDR3aa: CASSLETGGRGPKHF
d_gene: TRBD2; abundance: .; v_gene: TRBV19; j_gene: TRBJ2-1; CDR3nt: TGTGCCAGTAGTGAGAAGGGACTAGTATACAATGAGCAGTTCTTC; CDR3aa: CASSEKGLVYNEQFF
d_gene: TRBD2; abundance: .; v_gene: TRBV3-1/TRBV3-2; j_gene: TRBJ2-7; CDR3nt: TGTGCCAGCAGCGATACCGGGACTAGCGGGAGCTACGAGCAGTACTTC; CDR3aa: CASSDTGTSGSYEQYF
d_gene: TRBD2; abundance: .; v_gene: TRBV24-1; j_gene: TRBJ2-5; CDR3nt: TGTGCCACCAGTGATTTTCGTACTAGCGGGAGGTTCCAAGAGACCCAGTACTTC; CDR3aa: CATSDFRTSGRFQETQYF
d_gene: TRBD2; abundance: .; v_gene: TRBV10-3; j_gene: TRBJ2-1; CDR3nt: TGTGCCATCAGTGGACTAGCGGGTATGAATGAGCAGTTCTTC; CDR3aa: CAISGLAGMNEQFF
d_gene: TRBD2; abundance: once; v_gene: TRBV6-1; j_gene: TRBJ2-1; CDR3nt: TGTGCCAGCAGTGATGGGGGACTAGCGCAAAATGAGCAGTTCTTC; CDR3aa: CASSDGGLAQNEQFF
d_gene: .; abundance: .; v_gene: TRBV28; j_gene: TRBJ2-3; CDR3nt: TGTGCCAGCACAATCGTGGGAACGGGGACAGATACGCAGTATTTT; CDR3aa: CASTIVGTGTDTQYF
d_gene: TRBD1; abundance: .; v_gene: TRBV5-5; j_gene: TRBJ2-3; CDR3nt: TGTGCCAGCAGTTCTACAGGGGGTTCTAGCACAGATACGCAGTATTTT; CDR3aa: CASSSTGGSSTDTQYF
d_gene: .; abundance: .; v_gene: TRBV6-2/TRBV6-3; j_gene: TRBJ2-3; CDR3nt: TGTGCCAGCAGTTTGGACTTAGGGACAGATACGCAGTATTTT; CDR3aa: CASSLDLGTDTQYF
d_gene: TRBD1; abundance: once; v_gene: TRBV24-1; j_gene: TRBJ1-2; CDR3nt: TGTGCCACCAGTGCCCCCGGGACAGGCGGTGGCTACACCTTC; CDR3aa: CATSAPGTGGGYTF
d_gene: .; abundance: .; v_gene: TRBV19; j_gene: TRBJ1-3; CDR3nt: TGTGCCAGTAGCCCATTCCCCTCTGGAAACACCATATATTTT; CDR3aa: CASSPFPSGNTIYF
d_gene: .; abundance: .; v_gene: TRBV6-5; j_gene: TRBJ1-2; CDR3nt: TGTGCCAGCAGTTCCCTAACCGGGACGGGGGTTTTTGGCTACACCTTC; CDR3aa: CASSSLTGTGVFGYTF
d_gene: TRBD1; abundance: .; v_gene: TRBV5-1; j_gene: TRBJ1-4; CDR3nt: TGCGCCAGCAGCTTGGACACAGGGGGCGAAAAACTGTTTTTT; CDR3aa: CASSLDTGGEKLFF
d_gene: .; abundance: .; v_gene: TRBV7-9; j_gene: TRBJ2-6; CDR3nt: TGTGCCAGCAGCTCAACATACAGAGTCTCTGGGGCCAACGTCCTGACTTTC; CDR3aa: CASSSTYRVSGANVLTF
d_gene: .; abundance: once; v_gene: TRBV5-5; j_gene: TRBJ2-1; CDR3nt: TGTGCCAGCAGCTTGGCCCAGGGTGGTGTCTACAATGAGCAGTTCTTC; CDR3aa: CASSLAQGGVYNEQFF
d_gene: TRBD1; abundance: .; v_gene: TRBV5-8; j_gene: TRBJ2-5; CDR3nt: TGTGCCAGCAGCACCGGGACAGACCAAGAGACCCAGTACTTC; CDR3aa: CASSTGTDQETQYF
d_gene: .; abundance: .; v_gene: TRBV6-5; j_gene: TRBJ1-2; CDR3nt: TGTGCCAGCCGCGGGGGGACTAACTATGGCTACACCTTC; CDR3aa: CASRGGTNYGYTF
d_gene: TRBD2; abundance: .; v_gene: TRBV9; j_gene: TRBJ2-5; CDR3nt: TGTGCCAGCAGCGCCGGACTAGCGGTTCCAGAGACCCAGTACTTC; CDR3aa: CASSAGLAVPETQYF
d_gene: TRBD2; abundance: .; v_gene: TRBV7-7; j_gene: TRBJ2-3; CDR3nt: TGTGCTAGCAGCCCTGGACTAGCGGGAGGCGCAGATACGCAGTATTTT; CDR3aa: CASSPGLAGGADTQYF
d_gene: .; abundance: .; v_gene: TRBV7-7; j_gene: TRBJ2-1; CDR3nt: TGTGCTAGCAGCTTACGTGATGGGGCCCCTTACAATGAGCAGTTCTTC; CDR3aa: CASSLRDGAPYNEQFF
d_gene: .; abundance: .; v_gene: TRBV5-6; j_gene: TRBJ1-2; CDR3nt: TGTGCCAGCAGCACTGGGAGACTGGATAACTATGGCTACACCTTC; CDR3aa: CASSTGRLDNYGYTF
d_gene: .; abundance: .; v_gene: TRBV10-3; j_gene: TRBJ2-7; CDR3nt: TGTGCCATCAGTGAGCAGATATCATTGCACTACGAGCAGTACTTC; CDR3aa: CAISEQISLHYEQYF
d_gene: .; abundance: .; v_gene: TRBV7-8; j_gene: TRBJ1-1; CDR3nt: TGTGCCAGCAGCTTCGGCGGGAACACTGAAGCTTTCTTT; CDR3aa: CASSFGGNTEAFF
d_gene: TRBD1; abundance: .; v_gene: TRBV7-9; j_gene: TRBJ1-2; CDR3nt: TGTGCCAGCACCAGGGGACAGACGTCCTATGGCTACACCTTC; CDR3aa: CASTRGQTSYGYTF
d_gene: .; abundance: .; v_gene: TRBV30; j_gene: TRBJ1-2; CDR3nt: TGTGCCTGGGATAATGGGCAGGCTGACTACACCTTC; CDR3aa: CAWDNGQADYTF
d_gene: .; abundance: .; v_gene: TRBV6-2/TRBV6-3; j_gene: TRBJ1-5; CDR3nt: TGTGCCAGCAGTTACTCCCGGGATCAGCCCCAGCATTTT; CDR3aa: CASSYSRDQPQHF
d_gene: .; abundance: .; v_gene: TRBV19; j_gene: TRBJ2-5; CDR3nt: TGTGCCAGTATGTCACTCTTACGGGAGACCCAGTACTTC; CDR3aa: CASMSLLRETQYF
d_gene: .; abundance: .; v_gene: TRBV18; j_gene: TRBJ2-2; CDR3nt: TGTGCCAGCTCACCCCTCCCGGGATTTGACACCGGGGAGCTGTTTTTT; CDR3aa: CASSPLPGFDTGELFF
d_gene: TRBD1; abundance: .; v_gene: TRBV12-5; j_gene: TRBJ1-1; CDR3nt: TGTGCTAGTGCCCCGGACAGGGGACCTGAAGCTTTCTTT; CDR3aa: CASAPDRGPEAFF
d_gene: .; abundance: .; v_gene: TRBV10-1; j_gene: TRBJ2-5; CDR3nt: TGCGCCAGCAGTGCGACGGGAGTAGAGACCCAGTACTTC; CDR3aa: CASSATGVETQYF
d_gene: TRBD2; abundance: medium-sized; v_gene: TRBV18; j_gene: TRBJ2-3; CDR3nt: TGTGCCAGCTCACCAAGACCAGCGGGAGCAGGTACAGATACGCAGTATTTT; CDR3aa: CASSPRPAGAGTDTQYF
d_gene: TRBD2; abundance: once; v_gene: TRBV25-1; j_gene: TRBJ2-1; CDR3nt: TGTGCCAGCAGTGCAGCGGGCCTAGCGGGCTTCAATGAGCAGTTCTTC; CDR3aa: CASSAAGLAGFNEQFF
d_gene: .; abundance: .; v_gene: TRBV7-2; j_gene: TRBJ2-3; CDR3nt: TGTGCCAGCAGCTGGGCAGGGGAGATAGATACGCAGTATTTT; CDR3aa: CASSWAGEIDTQYF
d_gene: .; abundance: .; v_gene: TRBV29-1; j_gene: TRBJ2-5; CDR3nt: TGCCCCGGAGCGCCAGAGTACTTC; CDR3aa: CPGAPEYF
d_gene: TRBD1; abundance: .; v_gene: TRBV7-9; j_gene: TRBJ2-5; CDR3nt: TGTGCCAGCAGCGCCCACGGGACAGGGGATTTTGAGACCCAGTACTTC; CDR3aa: CASSAHGTGDFETQYF
d_gene: .; abundance: .; v_gene: TRBV5-6; j_gene: TRBJ1-6; CDR3nt: TGTGCCAGCAGCAGAGGACAGAGGGAAAGTTCACCCCTCCACTTT; CDR3aa: CASSRGQRESSPLHF
d_gene: TRBD1; abundance: few; v_gene: TRBV19; j_gene: TRBJ2-2; CDR3nt: TGTGCCAGTAGTATGAGGACAGGGTCCGGGGAGCTGTTTTTT; CDR3aa: CASSMRTGSGELFF
d_gene: .; abundance: .; v_gene: TRBV9; j_gene: TRBJ2-2; CDR3nt: TGTGCCAGCAGCCCCCTGGGGGGGAACACCGGGGAGCTGTTTTTT; CDR3aa: CASSPLGGNTGELFF
d_gene: .; abundance: .; v_gene: TRBV5-4; j_gene: TRBJ1-1; CDR3nt: TGTGCCAGCAGCTTGGGCGGGATGAACACTGAAGCTTTCTTT; CDR3aa: CASSLGGMNTEAFF
d_gene: TRBD1; abundance: once; v_gene: TRBV5-6; j_gene: TRBJ2-7; CDR3nt: TGTGCCAGCAGCTTGGGCCTCAGGGGGCGGAACGAGCAGTACTTC; CDR3aa: CASSLGLRGRNEQYF
d_gene: .; abundance: .; v_gene: TRBV21-1; j_gene: TRBJ2-1; CDR3nt: TGTGCCAGCAGCAAGCTCGGACAGTCGGGTCATGAGCAGTTCTTC; CDR3aa: CASSKLGQSGHEQFF
d_gene: .; abundance: .; v_gene: TRBV6-5; j_gene: TRBJ2-1; CDR3nt: TGTGCCAGCAGCCCCCCAGGGCCACTTGACAATGAGCAGTTCTTC; CDR3aa: CASSPPGPLDNEQFF
d_gene: .; abundance: .; v_gene: TRBV28; j_gene: TRBJ2-2; CDR3nt: TGTGCCACCATACCGGGACTCGATTACCCCGGGGAGCTGTTTTTT; CDR3aa: CATIPGLDYPGELFF
d_gene: .; abundance: few; v_gene: TRBV5-1; j_gene: TRBJ2-7; CDR3nt: TGCGCCAGCAGTCTCGGCAGGGGAAGCTCCTACGAGCAGTACTTC; CDR3aa: CASSLGRGSSYEQYF
d_gene: TRBD2; abundance: .; v_gene: TRBV6-6; j_gene: TRBJ2-7; CDR3nt: TGTGCCAGCAGTTCTTTAGCGGGAGTGTCCCGCGAGCAGTACTTC; CDR3aa: CASSSLAGVSREQYF
d_gene: TRBD2; abundance: .; v_gene: TRBV7-3; j_gene: TRBJ2-1; CDR3nt: TGTGCCAGCAGCTCCGGACTAGCGCCTGAGCAGTTCTTC; CDR3aa: CASSSGLAPEQFF
d_gene: .; abundance: few; v_gene: TRBV5-1; j_gene: TRBJ2-5; CDR3nt: TGCGCCAGCAGCGTTACGGGAGCAAATAATCAAGAGACCCAGTACTTC; CDR3aa: CASSVTGANNQETQYF
d_gene: TRBD1; abundance: .; v_gene: TRBV6-5; j_gene: TRBJ2-7; CDR3nt: TGTGCCAGCAGTTTAGACAGGGGGCTTACCTACGAGCAGTACTTC; CDR3aa: CASSLDRGLTYEQYF
d_gene: TRBD2; abundance: .; v_gene: TRBV6-2/TRBV6-3; j_gene: TRBJ2-1; CDR3nt: TGTGCCAGCAGTTATGGATCTGTTGGTTCGTTAGCGGGAGGGGACAATGAGCAGTTCTTC; CDR3aa: CASSYGSVGSLAGGDNEQFF
d_gene: .; abundance: .; v_gene: TRBV14; j_gene: TRBJ1-2; CDR3nt: TGTGCCAGCAGCCCCTGGCCCGAACGTGGCTACACCTTC; CDR3aa: CASSPWPERGYTF
d_gene: .; abundance: few; v_gene: TRBV30; j_gene: TRBJ2-1; CDR3nt: TGTGCCTGGAGTCCACGAGGGAATGAGCAGTTCTTC; CDR3aa: CAWSPRGNEQFF
d_gene: .; abundance: .; v_gene: TRBV7-2; j_gene: TRBJ2-7; CDR3nt: TGTGCCAGCAGCTCGACCACAGGGTACGAGCAGTACTTC; CDR3aa: CASSSTTGYEQYF
d_gene: TRBD2; abundance: few; v_gene: TRBV19; j_gene: TRBJ2-3; CDR3nt: TGTGCCAGTAGTATATCGGCTAGCGGGAGGGCAGATACGCAGTATTTT; CDR3aa: CASSISASGRADTQYF